Below are 8 T cell receptor beta chains sequenced from a single sample in a study of blood T cell repertoires in COVID-19. The assay was immunoSEQ multiplex PCR, and TCRdb's table has in-frame clones only and misses some. The table shows approximately 430,000 clones, with around 86% occurring only once. The sample taken for sequencing was peripheral blood. The receptors were sampled from a woman under 40 with active or convalescent COVID-19.

The rearrangement links TRBV7-8 to TRBJ1-5, with D uncertain. Per the germline V gene, CDR1 is SGHVS and CDR2 is FQNEAQ. The V and J ends lost 4 bases and 4 bases respectively, with 14 bases between them. The CDR3 contains 15 residues. The CDR3 region has the DNA TGTGCCAGCAGCTCCGGCCGGGTCATAAATCAGCCCCAGCATTTT. Encoded protein: CASSSGRVINQPQHF.

The CDR3 here is CASSRRDTSGEQYF. The CDR3 DNA follows: TGTGCCAGCAGCAGACGGGACACTTCCGGCGAGCAGTACTTC. This chain joins TRBV5-4 and TRBJ2-7; perhaps TRBD1 as D (6 bases). The length of the CDR3 is 14 residues. Trimming took off 4 bases at V and 6 bases at J, with 17 bases between the two ends. The germline V gene has CDR1 SGHNT and CDR2 YYREEE (reference sequence).

V gene TRBV19 combines with J gene TRBJ1-3; 8 bases fit TRBD1. Germline V lookup: CDR1 LNHDA, CDR2 SQIVND (reference sequence). Trimming removed 4 bases from V and 3 bases from J; junction bases left unmatched: 8. The CDR3 is 16 amino acids. The CDR3 DNA reads TGTGCCAGTAGTAGACCCTCGGACAGGGATGGAAACACCATATATTTT. Translation: CASSRPSDRDGNTIYF.

The V call is TRBV10-2, the J call TRBJ1-6, with TRBD1 matching over 7 bases. Unmatched junction bases numbered 10, after V lost 7 bases and J lost 7 bases. Germline assignment: CDR1 WSHSY and CDR2 SAAADI. The CDR3 is 15 residues long. In DNA, the CDR3 is TGCGCCAGCACCCCCGACAGGGCGGGCAATTCACCCCTCCACTTT. This codes for CASTPDRAGNSPLHF.

The CDR3 DNA sequence: TGTGCCAGCAGCCCGAAGGGGGATCAGCCCCAGCATTTT. Its protein is CASSPKGDQPQHF. The chain is built from TRBV6-5 and TRBJ1-5, with D possibly being TRBD1 (6 bases). CDR3 length: 13 amino acids. Trimming cost V 6 bases and J 5 bases, with 11 bases left between them. Germline V gene lookup returns CDR1 MNHEY and CDR2 SVGAGI.

This rearrangement joins TRBV7-2 to TRBJ2-2; D is possibly TRBD2 (6 bases). Germline CDR1 is SGHTA and CDR2 is FQGNSA. V was trimmed by 1 base and J by 0 bases, leaving 12 bases between them. The CDR3 has 17 amino acids. The CDR3 sequence: CASSLGFGLTNTGELFF. In nucleotides, the CDR3 is TGTGCCAGCAGCTTAGGTTTCGGACTAACGAACACCGGGGAGCTGTTTTTT.

V usage is TRBV5-1 and J usage is TRBJ2-1; a weak D match, TRBD2 (6 bases). Germline loops: CDR1 SGHRS, CDR2 YFSETQ. Between the trimmed V and J ends, which lost 1 base and 4 bases, there was a span of 15 bases. The CDR3 is 16 amino acids. CDR3 residues: CASSLNGASVYNEQFF. In DNA form, the CDR3 reads TGCGCCAGCAGCTTGAATGGGGCTAGCGTATACAATGAGCAGTTCTTC.

The chain couples TRBV27 to TRBJ1-2; 9 bases are a match to TRBD1. V dropped 3 bases and J dropped 3; count of bases not matched to a gene: 5. Germline V gene data show CDR1 as MNHEY and CDR2 as SMNVEV (reference sequence). The CDR3 is 15 amino acids. The CDR3 spells CASSFTGGGDYGYTF. In nucleotides, the CDR3 is TGTGCCAGCAGTTTTACAGGGGGCGGCGACTATGGCTACACCTTC.